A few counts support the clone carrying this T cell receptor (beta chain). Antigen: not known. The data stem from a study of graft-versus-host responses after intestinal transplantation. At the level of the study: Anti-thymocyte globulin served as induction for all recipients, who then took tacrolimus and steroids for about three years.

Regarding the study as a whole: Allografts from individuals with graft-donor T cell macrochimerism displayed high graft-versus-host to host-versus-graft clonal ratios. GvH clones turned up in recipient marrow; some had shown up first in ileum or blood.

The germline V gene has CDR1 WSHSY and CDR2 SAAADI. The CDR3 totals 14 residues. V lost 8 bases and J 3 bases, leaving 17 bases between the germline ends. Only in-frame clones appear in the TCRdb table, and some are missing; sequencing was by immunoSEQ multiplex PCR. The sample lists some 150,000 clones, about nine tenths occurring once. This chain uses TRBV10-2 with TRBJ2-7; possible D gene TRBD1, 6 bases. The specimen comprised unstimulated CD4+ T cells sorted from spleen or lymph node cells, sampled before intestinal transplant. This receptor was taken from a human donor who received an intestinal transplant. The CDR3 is CASRPGPRGYEQYF. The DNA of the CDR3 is TGCGCCAGCCGACCTGGACCCAGGGGCTACGAGCAGTACTTC.